This TCR beta chain was identified during a study of blood T cell repertoires in COVID-19. In the study overall: COVID-19 samples collected from the United States, Italy and Spain covered acute and convalescent phases. PBMCs, B-cell-depleted T cells, or T cells were the source of the cDNA or gDNA that made up the material.

After removal of 5 bases from V and 4 bases from J, the junction contained 7 bases not matched to a gene. This CDR3 is 15 amino acids long. CDR1 is MNHEY and CDR2 is SMNVEV in the germline V gene (reference sequence). In the authors' workflow: Amplification of reference gene primers was used by the study to estimate nucleated cell counts. TCRdb's copy holds only in-frame clones and misses some; the assay was immunoSEQ multiplex PCR. D and trimming come from the DNA, and the V and J calls and clone size come from that table. The sample records roughly 40,000 clones, roughly three quarters being singletons.

Sequences were obtained from peripheral blood. The clonotype originates from a woman of 80 years or more with acute or convalescent COVID-19. The chain employs TRBV27 and TRBJ2-1, with 8 positions matching TRBD1. CDR3 in DNA: TGTGCCAGCAGTACCCGGACAGGGAATTACAATGAGCAGTTCTTC. Translation: CASSTRTGNYNEQFF.